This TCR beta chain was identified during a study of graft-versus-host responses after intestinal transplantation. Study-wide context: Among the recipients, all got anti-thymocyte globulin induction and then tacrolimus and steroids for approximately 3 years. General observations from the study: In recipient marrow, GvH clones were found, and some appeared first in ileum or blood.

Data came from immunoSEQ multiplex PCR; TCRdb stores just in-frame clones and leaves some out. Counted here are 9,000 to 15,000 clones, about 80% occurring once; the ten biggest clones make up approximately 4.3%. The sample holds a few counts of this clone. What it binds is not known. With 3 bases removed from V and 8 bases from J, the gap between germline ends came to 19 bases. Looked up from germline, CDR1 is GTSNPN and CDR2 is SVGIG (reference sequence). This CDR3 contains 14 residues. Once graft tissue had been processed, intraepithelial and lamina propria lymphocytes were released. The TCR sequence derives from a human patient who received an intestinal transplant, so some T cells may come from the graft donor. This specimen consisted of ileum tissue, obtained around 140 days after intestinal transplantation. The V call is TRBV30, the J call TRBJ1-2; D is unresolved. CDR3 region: CAWRSGVRKWGYTF. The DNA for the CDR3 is TGTGCCTGGAGATCCGGGGTTCGTAAATGGGGCTACACCTTC.